This entry lists 7 T cell receptor beta chains sequenced from one sample in a study of T cells after yellow fever vaccination. TCRdb processed the 5' RACE reads anew with MiXCR; each CDR3 protein has one entry. The sample has 400,000 or so distinct CDR3 sequences, under 14% seen once; the top ten hold more than 15%. The sequences come from PBMCs, collected on the day of the first yellow fever vaccination. These receptor sequences come from a man aged 18 to 29 who received the YFV17D yellow fever vaccine.

The count of this clonotype is one. V and J are TRBV7-9 and TRBJ1-1; no firm D call. This CDR3 comprises 14 residues. CDR1 SEHNR and CDR2 FQNEAQ come from the germline V gene (reference sequence). Between the trimmed V and J ends, which lost 1 base and 4 bases, there was a span of 10 bases. The CDR3 loop reads CASSLDPQITEAFF. The CDR3 region has the DNA TGTGCCAGCAGCTTAGACCCTCAGATCACTGAAGCTTTCTTT.

In its sample, this clonotype was seen a few times. The gene calls are TRBV5-4 and TRBJ2-5; D is possibly TRBD2 (5 bases). V shed 4 bases and J shed 4 bases, with 8 bases lying between them. The CDR3 contains 12 residues. Per the germline V gene, CDR1 is SGHNT and CDR2 is YYREEE (reference sequence). This CDR3 reads CASSESGETQYF. Here the CDR3 DNA reads TGTGCCAGCAGCGAAAGCGGAGAGACCCAGTACTTC.

V and J are TRBV5-1 and TRBJ2-7, with 8 bases that match TRBD2. The CDR3 contains 15 residues. V lost 6 bases and J lost 2; bases outside the gene matches: 10. CDR1 is SGHRS, CDR2 YFSETQ, per germline. The CDR3 spells CASTPSGLVPYEQYF. CDR3 DNA sequence: TGCGCCAGCACTCCCTCGGGACTAGTTCCCTACGAGCAGTACTTC.

The sample holds many counts of this clonotype. The chain couples TRBV3-1 to TRBJ2-7; unclear D gene. This CDR3 contains 11 residues. The germline V and J ends were trimmed by 4 bases and 3 bases, with 4 bases remaining between them. CDR1 and CDR2 (germline): LGHDT, YNNKEL (reference sequence). The CDR3 DNA reads TGTGCCAGCAGCCGGTACTACGAGCAGTACTTC. Protein sequence: CASSRYYEQYF.

This clonotype has only a few counts. The gene calls are TRBV12-3 or TRBV12-4 and TRBJ1-6, with 10 bases lining up with TRBD1. The CDR3 loop spans 16 amino acids. J gave up 8 bases and V 1 base, and 5 bases lay outside the gene matches. The CDR3: CASSLGLDRGDSPLHF. The CDR3 coding sequence is TGTGCCAGCAGTTTAGGCCTGGACAGGGGGGATTCACCCCTCCACTTT.

This clonotype turned up a few times. V gene TRBV6-4 combines with J gene TRBJ2-3, with TRBD2 matching over 10 bases. The V segment lost 2 bases and the J segment 0 bases; nucleotides outside the gene matches: 11. The CDR3 contains 19 residues. Germline V gives CDR1 MRHNA, CDR2 SNTAGT. Here the CDR3 reads CASSDETSGPINSTDTQYF. The CDR3 nucleotides read TGTGCCAGCAGTGACGAGACTAGCGGGCCCATTAATAGCACAGATACGCAGTATTTT.

This clonotype was recorded a few times. The chain links TRBV4-3 to TRBJ1-1; 7 nucleotides match TRBD1. The CDR3 runs 13 residues. Trimming removed 1 base from V and 9 bases from J; junction bases left unmatched: 5. CDR1 LGHNA and CDR2 YSLEER come from the germline V gene. CDR3 in DNA: TGCGCCAGCAGCCAAGGACAGGGAGGGAAAGCTTTCTTT. This gives the protein CASSQGQGGKAFF.